This TCR beta chain was sequenced in a study of cytomegalovirus exposure and HLA in healthy donors. From germline, CDR1 is SGHTA and CDR2 FQGTGA. After removal of 8 bases from V and 5 bases from J, the junction contained 14 bases not matched to a gene. The CDR3 is 15 amino acids. A multiplex PCR was run with 60 Vbeta primers and 13 Jbeta primers. The method was immunoSEQ multiplex PCR; TCRdb's version includes in-frame clones alone and lacks a portion of them. Counted here are some 140,000 clones, about 70% occurring once; the ten biggest clones make up about 3.4%. The sequenced material came from PBMCs. The receptor was isolated from a man aged 35-49 years in good health and CMV-seronegative. This chain links TRBV7-3 with TRBJ2-7, with 8 positions matching TRBD2. The CDR3 nucleotides are TGTGCCAGCTCACAAGACGGCAGCGGGAGACACGAGCAGTACTTC. Translation gives CASSQDGSGRHEQYF.